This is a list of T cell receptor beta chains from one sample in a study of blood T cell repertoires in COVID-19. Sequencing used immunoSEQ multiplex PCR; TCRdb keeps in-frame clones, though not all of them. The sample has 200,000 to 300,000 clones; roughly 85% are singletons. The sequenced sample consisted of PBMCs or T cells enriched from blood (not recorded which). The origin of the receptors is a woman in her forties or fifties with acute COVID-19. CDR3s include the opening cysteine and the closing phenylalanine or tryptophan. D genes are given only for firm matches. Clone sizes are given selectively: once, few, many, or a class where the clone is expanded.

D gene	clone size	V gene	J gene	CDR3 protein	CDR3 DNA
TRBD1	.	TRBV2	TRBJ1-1	CASSVRGLGNTEAFF	TGTGCCAGCAGCGTTAGGGGGCTAGGGAACACTGAAGCTTTCTTT
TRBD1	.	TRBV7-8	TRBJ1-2	CASSFNRTGLHYGYTF	TGTGCCAGCAGCTTTAATAGGACAGGGCTGCACTATGGCTACACCTTC
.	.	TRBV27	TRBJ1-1	CASSLAGHGEAFF	TGTGCCAGCAGTTTAGCAGGGCACGGTGAAGCTTTCTTT
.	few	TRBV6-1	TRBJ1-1	CASSEALHSGGTKAFF	TGTGCCAGCAGTGAAGCCCTACACTCGGGGGGCACCAAAGCTTTCTTT
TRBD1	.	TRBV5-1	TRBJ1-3	CASSSGPGTGKTGNTIYF	TGCGCCAGCAGCTCTGGTCCCGGGACAGGGAAAACTGGAAACACCATATATTTT
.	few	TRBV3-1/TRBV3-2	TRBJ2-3	CASSQSAGQSTDTQYF	TGTGCCAGCAGCCAAAGTGCGGGACAGAGCACAGATACGCAGTATTTT
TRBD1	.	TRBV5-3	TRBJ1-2	CARSLAGTEGDYGYTF	TGTGCCAGAAGCTTGGCCGGGACAGAGGGGGACTATGGCTACACCTTC
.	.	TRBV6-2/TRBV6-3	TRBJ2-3	CASSSLQGWDTQYF	TGTGCCAGCAGTTCACTTCAGGGATGGGATACGCAGTATTTT
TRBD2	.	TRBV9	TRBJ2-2	CASSGPGGTNTGELFF	TGTGCCAGCAGCGGACCCGGGGGGACGAACACCGGGGAGCTGTTTTTT
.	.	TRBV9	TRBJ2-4	CASSVGRDTKNIQYF	TGTGCCAGCAGCGTAGGGAGGGATACCAAAAACATTCAGTACTTC
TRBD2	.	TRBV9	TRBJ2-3	CASSVDGGVGDTQYF	TGTGCCAGCAGCGTAGACGGGGGGGTTGGCGATACGCAGTATTTT